This T cell receptor beta chain comes out of a study of blood T cell repertoires in COVID-19. As originally analysed: Nucleated cell number was recorded as an estimate derived from reference gene primer amplification. Generated by immunoSEQ multiplex PCR, the TCRdb table keeps only in-frame clones and is missing some. D and trimming were read from the DNA, whereas the V and J calls and clone size are those reported in that table. The sample records a few hundred thousand clones, roughly nine tenths being singletons. Individuals drawn from 24 US areas were about 18 to 100 years old. Cohorts were determined from participant-reported clinical history. The sequenced material came from PBMCs or T cells enriched from blood (not recorded which). The sequence came from a woman aged 45 to 65 who had recovered from COVID-19.

CDR3 in DNA: TGTGCCCCCCACCGGGGAGAGTCCTACAATGAGCAGTTCTTC. It encodes CAPHRGESYNEQFF. The chain couples TRBV2 to TRBJ2-1; weak D call: TRBD2 (5 bases). Per germline, CDR1 SNHLY and CDR2 FYNNEI. Trimming took 11 bases from V and 1 from J, leaving 15 bases between them. The CDR3 is made up of 14 amino acids. Combining the CDR3 with reference TRBV2 and TRBJ2-1 gives the whole variable domain EPEVTQTPSHQVTQMGQEVILRCVPISNHLYFYWYRQILGQKVEFLVSFYNNEISEKSEIFDDQFSVERPDGSNFTLKIRSTKLEDSAMYFCAPHRGESYNEQFFGPGTRLTVL.